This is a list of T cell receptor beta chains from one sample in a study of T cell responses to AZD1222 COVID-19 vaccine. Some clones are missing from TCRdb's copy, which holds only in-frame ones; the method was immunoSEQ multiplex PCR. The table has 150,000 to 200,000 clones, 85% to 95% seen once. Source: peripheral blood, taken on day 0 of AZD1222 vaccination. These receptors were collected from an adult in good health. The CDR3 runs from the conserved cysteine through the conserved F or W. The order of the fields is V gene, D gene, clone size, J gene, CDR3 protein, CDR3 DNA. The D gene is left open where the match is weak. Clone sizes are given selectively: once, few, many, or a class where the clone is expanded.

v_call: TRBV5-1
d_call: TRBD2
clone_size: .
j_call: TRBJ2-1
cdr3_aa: CASSPGLAGVNEQFF
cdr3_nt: TGCGCCAGCAGCCCGGGACTAGCGGGAGTTAACGAGCAGTTCTTC

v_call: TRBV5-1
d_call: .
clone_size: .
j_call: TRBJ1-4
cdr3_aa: CASSLGQHTEKLFF
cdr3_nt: TGCGCCAGCAGCTTGGGACAGCACACTGAAAAACTGTTTTTT

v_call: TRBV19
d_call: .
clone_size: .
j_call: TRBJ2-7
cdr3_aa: CASTRTGDGRDEQYF
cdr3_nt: TGTGCCAGTACCAGGACAGGGGACGGGAGGGACGAGCAGTACTTC

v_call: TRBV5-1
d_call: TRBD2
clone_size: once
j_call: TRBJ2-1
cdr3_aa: CASSLAAGVYNEQFF
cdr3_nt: TGCGCCAGCAGCTTGGCGGCGGGAGTGTACAATGAGCAGTTCTTC

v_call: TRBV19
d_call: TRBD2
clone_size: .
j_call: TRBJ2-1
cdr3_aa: CASSHRSGRAYPEQFF
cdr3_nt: TGTGCCAGTAGTCACAGAAGCGGGAGGGCTTACCCTGAGCAGTTCTTC

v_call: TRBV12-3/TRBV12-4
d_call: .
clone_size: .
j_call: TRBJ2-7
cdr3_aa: CASRRGHEQYF
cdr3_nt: TGTGCCAGCAGGCGGGGTCACGAGCAGTACTTC

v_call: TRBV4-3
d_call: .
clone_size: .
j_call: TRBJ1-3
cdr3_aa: CASSQGAGAGNTIYF
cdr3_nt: TGCGCCAGCAGCCAAGGGGCAGGCGCTGGAAACACCATATATTTT

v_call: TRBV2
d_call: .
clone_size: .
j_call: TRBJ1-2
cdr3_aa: CASRPGYTF
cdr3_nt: TGTGCCAGCAGGCCGGGCTACACCTTC

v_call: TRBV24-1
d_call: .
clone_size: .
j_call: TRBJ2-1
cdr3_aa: CATSDPAYEQFF
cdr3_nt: TGTGCCACCAGTGATCCAGCTTATGAGCAGTTCTTC

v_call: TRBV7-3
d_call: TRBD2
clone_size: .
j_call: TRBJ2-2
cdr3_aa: CASSVLATMNTGELFF
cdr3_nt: TGTGCCAGCAGCGTACTAGCGACCATGAACACCGGGGAGCTGTTTTTT

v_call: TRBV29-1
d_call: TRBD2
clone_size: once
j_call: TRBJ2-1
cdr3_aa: CSGGRTSGYNEQFF
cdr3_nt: TGCAGCGGGGGAAGGACTAGCGGCTACAATGAGCAGTTCTTC

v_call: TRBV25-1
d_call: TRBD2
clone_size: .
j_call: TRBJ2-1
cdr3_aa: CASSEYFSVREDYNEQFF
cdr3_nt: TGTGCCAGCAGTGAATATTTCTCTGTGCGGGAGGATTACAATGAGCAGTTCTTC

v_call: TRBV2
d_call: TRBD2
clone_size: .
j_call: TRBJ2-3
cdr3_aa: CASSPGTSGRAVDTQYF
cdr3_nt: TGTGCCAGCAGTCCCGGGACTAGCGGGAGGGCCGTGGATACGCAGTATTTT

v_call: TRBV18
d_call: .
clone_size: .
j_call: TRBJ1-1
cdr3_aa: CASSPPLSGANTEAFF
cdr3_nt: TGTGCCAGCTCACCACCCCTGTCAGGGGCGAACACTGAAGCTTTCTTT

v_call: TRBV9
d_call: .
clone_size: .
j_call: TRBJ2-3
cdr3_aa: CASSVGGIDTQYF
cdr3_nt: TGTGCCAGCAGCGTAGGGGGGATAGATACGCAGTATTTT

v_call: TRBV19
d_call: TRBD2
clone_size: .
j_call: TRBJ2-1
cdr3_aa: CASSPGLAGGGEQFF
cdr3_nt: TGTGCCAGTAGCCCAGGACTAGCGGGAGGCGGTGAGCAGTTCTTC

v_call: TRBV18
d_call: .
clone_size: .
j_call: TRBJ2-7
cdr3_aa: CASSPLTNRVGSYEQYF
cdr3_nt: TGTGCCAGCTCACCCTTAACGAACAGGGTAGGTTCCTACGAGCAGTACTTC

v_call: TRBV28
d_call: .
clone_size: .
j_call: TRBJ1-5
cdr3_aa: CASRPNGGGGQPQHF
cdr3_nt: TGTGCCAGCAGACCTAACGGGGGGGGCGGTCAGCCCCAGCATTTT

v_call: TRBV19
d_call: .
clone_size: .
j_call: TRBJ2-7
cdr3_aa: CASSIVPGVRTKAYEQYF
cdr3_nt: TGTGCCAGTAGTATAGTTCCAGGGGTTAGGACTAAGGCCTACGAGCAGTACTTC

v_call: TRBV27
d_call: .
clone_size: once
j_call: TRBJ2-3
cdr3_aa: CASSSRGGLSTDTQYF
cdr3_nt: TGTGCCAGCAGTTCCCGTGGTGGTTTGAGCACAGATACGCAGTATTTT

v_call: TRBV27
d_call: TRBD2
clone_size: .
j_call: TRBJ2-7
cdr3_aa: CASSLSLAVSYEQYF
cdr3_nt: TGTGCCAGCAGTTTAAGTCTAGCGGTCTCCTACGAGCAGTACTTC

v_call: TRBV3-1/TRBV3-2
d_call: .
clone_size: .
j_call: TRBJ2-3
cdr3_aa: CASSPGPELVTQYF
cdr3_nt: TGTGCCAGCAGCCCGGGGCCAGAACTGGTTACGCAGTATTTT

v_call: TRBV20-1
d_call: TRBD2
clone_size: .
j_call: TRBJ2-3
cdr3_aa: CSASKKVGGPIIDTQYF
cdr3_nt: TGCAGTGCTAGTAAAAAGGTGGGAGGGCCTATTATAGATACGCAGTATTTT

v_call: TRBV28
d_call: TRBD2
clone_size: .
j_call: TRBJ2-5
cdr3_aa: CASSLGTSSEETQYF
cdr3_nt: TGTGCCAGCAGTCTCGGGACTAGCTCAGAAGAGACCCAGTACTTC

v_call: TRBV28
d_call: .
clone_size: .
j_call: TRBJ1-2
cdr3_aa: CATGPGNYGYTF
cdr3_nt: TGTGCCACCGGACCGGGAAACTATGGCTACACCTTC

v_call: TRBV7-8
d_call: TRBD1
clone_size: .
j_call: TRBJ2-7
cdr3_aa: CASSLGQGFHEQYF
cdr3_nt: TGTGCCAGCAGCTTAGGACAGGGGTTCCACGAGCAGTACTTC

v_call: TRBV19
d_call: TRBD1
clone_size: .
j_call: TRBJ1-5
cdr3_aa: CASSRQGPNQPQHF
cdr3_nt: TGTGCCAGTAGCCGACAGGGGCCCAATCAGCCCCAGCATTTT

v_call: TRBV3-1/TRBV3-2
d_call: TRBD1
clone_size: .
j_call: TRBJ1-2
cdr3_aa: CASSQPTGGEGYTF
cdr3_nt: TGTGCCAGCAGCCAACCTACAGGGGGCGAAGGCTACACCTTC

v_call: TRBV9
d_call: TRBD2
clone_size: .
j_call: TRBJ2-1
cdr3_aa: CASSVAGGPGNEQFF
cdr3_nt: TGTGCCAGCAGCGTAGCGGGAGGGCCGGGCAATGAGCAGTTCTTC

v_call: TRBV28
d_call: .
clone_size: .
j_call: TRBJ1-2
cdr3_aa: CASSEGQYGYTF
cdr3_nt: TGTGCCAGCAGCGAAGGACAGTATGGCTACACCTTC

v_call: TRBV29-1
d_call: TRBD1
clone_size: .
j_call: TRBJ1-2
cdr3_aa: CSVVTGKNGYTF
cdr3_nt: TGCAGCGTTGTGACAGGGAAGAATGGCTACACCTTC

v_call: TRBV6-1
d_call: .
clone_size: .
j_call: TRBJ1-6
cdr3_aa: CASSEGGSSYNSPLHF
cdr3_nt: TGTGCCAGCAGTGAAGGAGGGAGCTCCTATAATTCACCCCTCCACTTT

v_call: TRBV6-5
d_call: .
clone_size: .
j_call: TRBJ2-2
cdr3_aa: CASKLERTNTGELFF
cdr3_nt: TGTGCCAGCAAGTTGGAACGGACAAACACCGGGGAGCTGTTTTTT

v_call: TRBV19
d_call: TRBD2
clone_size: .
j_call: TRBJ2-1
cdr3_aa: CASGLAGASEQFF
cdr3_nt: TGTGCCAGTGGACTAGCGGGAGCAAGTGAGCAGTTCTTC

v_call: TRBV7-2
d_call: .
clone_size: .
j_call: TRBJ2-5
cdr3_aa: CASSLESQGQETQYF
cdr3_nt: TGTGCCAGCAGCTTAGAGTCGCAGGGACAAGAGACCCAGTACTTC

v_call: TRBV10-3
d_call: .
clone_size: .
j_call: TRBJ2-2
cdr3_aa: CAISESSASTGELFF
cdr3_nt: TGTGCCATCAGTGAGTCCAGCGCCAGCACCGGGGAGCTGTTTTTT

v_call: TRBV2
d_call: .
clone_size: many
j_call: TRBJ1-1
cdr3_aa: CASRGDLDPEAFF
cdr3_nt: TGTGCCAGCAGGGGGGACCTGGACCCTGAAGCTTTCTTT

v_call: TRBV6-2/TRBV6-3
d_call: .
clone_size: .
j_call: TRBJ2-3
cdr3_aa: CASSSTGQYGTDTQYF
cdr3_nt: TGTGCCAGCAGTTCGACGGGACAATATGGCACAGATACGCAGTATTTT

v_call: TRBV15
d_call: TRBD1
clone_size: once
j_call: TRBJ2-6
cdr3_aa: CATGTGGTGANVLTF
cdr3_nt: TGTGCCACCGGGACAGGGGGCACTGGGGCCAACGTCCTGACTTTC

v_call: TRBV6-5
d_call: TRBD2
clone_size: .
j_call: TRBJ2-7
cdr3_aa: CASMERDLSSYEQYF
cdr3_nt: TGTGCCAGCATGGAGCGGGACCTTAGCTCCTACGAGCAGTACTTC

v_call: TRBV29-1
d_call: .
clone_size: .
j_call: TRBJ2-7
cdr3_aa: CSSQGPGDEQYF
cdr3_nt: TGCAGCTCCCAGGGCCCAGGGGACGAGCAGTACTTC

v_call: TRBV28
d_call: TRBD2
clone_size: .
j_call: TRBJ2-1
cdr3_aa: CASGGLADNEQFF
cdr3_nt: TGTGCCAGCGGGGGACTAGCGGACAATGAGCAGTTCTTC

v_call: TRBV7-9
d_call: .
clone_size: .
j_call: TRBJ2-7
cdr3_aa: CASSLTTRPSYEQYF
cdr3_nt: TGTGCCAGCAGCTTGACCACCCGGCCCTCCTACGAGCAGTACTTC

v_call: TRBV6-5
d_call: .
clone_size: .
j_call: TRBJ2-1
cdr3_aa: CASNNQGIEQFF
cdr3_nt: TGTGCCAGCAATAACCAGGGGATTGAGCAGTTCTTC

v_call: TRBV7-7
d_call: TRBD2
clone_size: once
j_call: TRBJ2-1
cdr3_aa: CASSKRAGGKYNEQFF
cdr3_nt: TGTGCTAGCAGCAAAAGAGCGGGAGGGAAGTACAATGAGCAGTTCTTC

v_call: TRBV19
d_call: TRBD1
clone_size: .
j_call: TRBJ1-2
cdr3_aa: CASSTDRGGGYTF
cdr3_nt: TGTGCCAGTAGTACCGACAGGGGTGGCGGCTACACCTTC

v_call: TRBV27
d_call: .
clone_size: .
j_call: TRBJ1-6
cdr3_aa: CASSPSNFYNSPLHF
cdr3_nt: TGTGCCAGCAGTCCATCAAATTTTTATAATTCACCCCTCCACTTT